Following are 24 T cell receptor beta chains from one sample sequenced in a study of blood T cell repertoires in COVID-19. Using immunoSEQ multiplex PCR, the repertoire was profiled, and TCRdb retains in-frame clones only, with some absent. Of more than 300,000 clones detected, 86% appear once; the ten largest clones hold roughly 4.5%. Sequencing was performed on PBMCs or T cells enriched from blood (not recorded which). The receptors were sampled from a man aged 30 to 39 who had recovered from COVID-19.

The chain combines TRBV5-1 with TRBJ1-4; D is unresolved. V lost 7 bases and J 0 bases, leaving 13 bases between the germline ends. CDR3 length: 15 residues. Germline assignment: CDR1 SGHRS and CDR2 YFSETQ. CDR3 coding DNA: TGCGCCAGCCAACCTCGGGTGGCAACTAATGAAAAACTGTTTTTT. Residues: CASQPRVATNEKLFF.

The CDR3 nucleotides are TGTGCCAGAAGCCCAGCTAGCGGGACACGCAATGAGCAGTTCTTC. Encoded protein: CARSPASGTRNEQFF. The genes are TRBV5-3 and TRBJ2-1; 9 bases map to TRBD2. TRBV5-3 is an ORF, with its function uncertain. The CDR3 sequence is 15 residues long. Trimming cost V 4 bases and J 6 bases; bases outside gene matches: 8.

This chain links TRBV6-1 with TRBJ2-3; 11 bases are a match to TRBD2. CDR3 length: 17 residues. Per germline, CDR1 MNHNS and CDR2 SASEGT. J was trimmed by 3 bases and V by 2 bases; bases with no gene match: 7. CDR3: CASSERIAGGRTDTQYF. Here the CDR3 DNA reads TGTGCCAGCAGTGAAAGGATAGCGGGAGGGAGGACAGATACGCAGTATTTT.

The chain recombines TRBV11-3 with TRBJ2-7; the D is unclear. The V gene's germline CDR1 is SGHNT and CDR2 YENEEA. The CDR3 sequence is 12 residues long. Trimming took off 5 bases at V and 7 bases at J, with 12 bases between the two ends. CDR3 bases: TGTGCCAGCAGCCTCGGGTCTTGGGAGCAGTACTTC. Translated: CASSLGSWEQYF.

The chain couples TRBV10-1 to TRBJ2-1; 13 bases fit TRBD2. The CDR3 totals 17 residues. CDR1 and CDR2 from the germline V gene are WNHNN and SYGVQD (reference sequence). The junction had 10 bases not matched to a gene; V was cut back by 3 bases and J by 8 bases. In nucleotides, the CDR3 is TGCGCCAGCAGTGAAGCACTAGCGGGGGGGCTCCGGGATGAGCAGTTCTTC. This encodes CASSEALAGGLRDEQFF.

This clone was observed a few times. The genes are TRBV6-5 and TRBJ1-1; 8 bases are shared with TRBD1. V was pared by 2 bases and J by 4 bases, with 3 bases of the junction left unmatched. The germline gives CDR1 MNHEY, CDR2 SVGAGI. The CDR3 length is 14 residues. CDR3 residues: CASSYGTGGTEAFF. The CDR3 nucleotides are TGTGCCAGCAGTTACGGAACAGGGGGCACTGAAGCTTTCTTT.

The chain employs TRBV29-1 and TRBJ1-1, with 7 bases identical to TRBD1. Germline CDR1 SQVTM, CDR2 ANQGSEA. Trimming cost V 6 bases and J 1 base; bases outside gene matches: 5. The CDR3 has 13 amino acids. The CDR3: CSVVQGRNTEAFF. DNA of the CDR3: TGCAGCGTAGTACAGGGGAGGAACACTGAAGCTTTCTTT.

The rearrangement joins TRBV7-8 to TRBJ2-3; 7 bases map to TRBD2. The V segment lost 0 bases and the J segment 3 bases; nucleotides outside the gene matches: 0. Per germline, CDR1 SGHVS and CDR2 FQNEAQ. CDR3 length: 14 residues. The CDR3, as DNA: TGTGCCAGCAGCTTAGCGGGGGGGACAGATACGCAGTATTTT. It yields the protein CASSLAGGTDTQYF.

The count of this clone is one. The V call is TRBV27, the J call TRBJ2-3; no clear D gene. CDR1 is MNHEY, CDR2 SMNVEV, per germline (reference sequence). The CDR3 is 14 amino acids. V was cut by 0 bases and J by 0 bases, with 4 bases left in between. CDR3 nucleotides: TGTGCCAGCAGTTTATCGGAGAGCACAGATACGCAGTATTTT. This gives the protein CASSLSESTDTQYF.

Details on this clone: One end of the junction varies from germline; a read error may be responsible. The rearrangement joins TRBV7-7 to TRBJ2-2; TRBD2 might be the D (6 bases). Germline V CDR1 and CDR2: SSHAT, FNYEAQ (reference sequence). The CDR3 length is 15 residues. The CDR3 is CASSLEQRESGELFF. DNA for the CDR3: TGTGCTAGCAGCTTAGAACAACGGGAGTCCGGGGAGCTGTTTTTT.

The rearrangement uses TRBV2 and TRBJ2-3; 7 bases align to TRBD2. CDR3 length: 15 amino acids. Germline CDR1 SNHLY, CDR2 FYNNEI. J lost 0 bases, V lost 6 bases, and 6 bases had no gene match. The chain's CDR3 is CASRAAGTSTDTQYF. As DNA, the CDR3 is TGTGCCAGCAGGGCAGCGGGGACTAGCACAGATACGCAGTATTTT.

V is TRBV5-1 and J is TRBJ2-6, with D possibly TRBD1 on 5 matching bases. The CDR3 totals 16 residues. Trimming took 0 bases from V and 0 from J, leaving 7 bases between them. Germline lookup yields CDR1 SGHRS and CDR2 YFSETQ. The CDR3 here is CASSLVQASGANVLTF. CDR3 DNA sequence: TGCGCCAGCAGCTTGGTACAGGCCTCTGGGGCCAACGTCCTGACTTTC.

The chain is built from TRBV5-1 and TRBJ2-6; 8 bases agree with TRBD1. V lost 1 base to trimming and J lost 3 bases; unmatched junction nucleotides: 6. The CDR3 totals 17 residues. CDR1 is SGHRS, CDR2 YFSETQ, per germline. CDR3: CASSLNRGAIGANVLTF. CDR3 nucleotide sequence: TGCGCCAGCAGCTTGAACAGGGGGGCAATTGGGGCCAACGTCCTGACTTTC.

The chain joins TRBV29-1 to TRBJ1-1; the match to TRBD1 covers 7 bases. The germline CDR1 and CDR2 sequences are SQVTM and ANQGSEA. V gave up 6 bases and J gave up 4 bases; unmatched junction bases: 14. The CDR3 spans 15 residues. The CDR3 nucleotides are TGCAGCGTCCAGAACTCAGGGGGGACGGGCACTGAAGCTTTCTTT. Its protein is CSVQNSGGTGTEAFF. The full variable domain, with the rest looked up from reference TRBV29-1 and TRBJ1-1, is SAVISQKPSRDICQRGTSLTIQCQVDSQVTMMFWYRQQPGQSLTLIATANQGSEATYESGFVIDKFPISRPNLTFSTLTVSNMSPEDSSIYLCSVQNSGGTGTEAFFGQGTRLTVV.

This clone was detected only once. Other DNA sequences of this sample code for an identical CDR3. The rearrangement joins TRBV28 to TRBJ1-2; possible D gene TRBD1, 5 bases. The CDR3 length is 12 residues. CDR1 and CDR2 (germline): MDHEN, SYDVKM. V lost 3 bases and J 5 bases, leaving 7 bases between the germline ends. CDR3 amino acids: CASSFQGYGYTF. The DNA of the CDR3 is TGTGCCAGCAGTTTCCAGGGATATGGCTACACCTTC.

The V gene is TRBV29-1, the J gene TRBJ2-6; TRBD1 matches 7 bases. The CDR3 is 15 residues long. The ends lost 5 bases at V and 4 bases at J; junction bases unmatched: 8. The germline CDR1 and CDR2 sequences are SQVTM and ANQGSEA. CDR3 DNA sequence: TGCAGCGTTACCCTGACAGGGTACGGGGCCAACGTCCTGACTTTC. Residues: CSVTLTGYGANVLTF.

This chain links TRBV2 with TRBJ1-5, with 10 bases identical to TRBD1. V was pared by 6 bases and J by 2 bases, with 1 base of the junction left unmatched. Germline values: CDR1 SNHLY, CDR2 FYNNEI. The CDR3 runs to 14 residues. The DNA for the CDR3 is TGTGCCAGCAGGGGGACAGGGGGCAATCAGCCCCAGCATTTT. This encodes CASRGTGGNQPQHF.

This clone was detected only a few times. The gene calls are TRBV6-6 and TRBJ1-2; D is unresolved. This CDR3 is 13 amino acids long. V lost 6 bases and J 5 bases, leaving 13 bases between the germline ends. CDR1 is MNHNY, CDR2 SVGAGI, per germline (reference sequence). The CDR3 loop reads CASRIQHDYGYTF. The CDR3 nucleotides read TGTGCCAGCAGAATTCAACATGATTATGGCTACACCTTC.

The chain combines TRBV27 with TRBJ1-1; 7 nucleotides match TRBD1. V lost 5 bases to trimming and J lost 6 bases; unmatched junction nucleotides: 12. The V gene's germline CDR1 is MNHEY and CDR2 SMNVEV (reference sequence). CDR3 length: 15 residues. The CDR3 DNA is TGTGCCAGCAGTCCCCTCCTGACAGGGAGTCCTGAAGCTTTCTTT. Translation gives CASSPLLTGSPEAFF.

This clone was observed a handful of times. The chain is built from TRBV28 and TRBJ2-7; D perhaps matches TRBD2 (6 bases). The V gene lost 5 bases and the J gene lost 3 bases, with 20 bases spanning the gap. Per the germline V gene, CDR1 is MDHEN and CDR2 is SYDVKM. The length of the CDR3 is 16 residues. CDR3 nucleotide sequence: TGTGCCAGCAGTCCCGCAACAGGTGGGGAGGTCTACGAGCAGTACTTC. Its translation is CASSPATGGEVYEQYF.

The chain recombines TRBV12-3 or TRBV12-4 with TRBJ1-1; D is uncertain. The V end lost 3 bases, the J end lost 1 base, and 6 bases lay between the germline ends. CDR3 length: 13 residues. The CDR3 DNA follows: TGTGCCAGCAGTTTCGCGGCGAACACTGAAGCTTTCTTT. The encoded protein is CASSFAANTEAFF.

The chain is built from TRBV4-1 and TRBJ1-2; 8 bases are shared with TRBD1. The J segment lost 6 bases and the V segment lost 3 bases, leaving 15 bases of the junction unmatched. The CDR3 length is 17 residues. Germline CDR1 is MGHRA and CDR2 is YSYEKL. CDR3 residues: CASSQGFDRGQWNGYTF. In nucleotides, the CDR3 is TGCGCCAGCAGCCAGGGGTTCGACAGGGGACAGTGGAATGGCTACACCTTC.

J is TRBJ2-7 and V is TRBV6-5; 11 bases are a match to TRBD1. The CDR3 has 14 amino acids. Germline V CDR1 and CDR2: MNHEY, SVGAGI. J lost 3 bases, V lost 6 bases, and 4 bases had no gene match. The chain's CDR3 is CASSRDRGVYEQYF. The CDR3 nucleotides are TGTGCCAGCAGCCGGGACAGGGGGGTCTACGAGCAGTACTTC.

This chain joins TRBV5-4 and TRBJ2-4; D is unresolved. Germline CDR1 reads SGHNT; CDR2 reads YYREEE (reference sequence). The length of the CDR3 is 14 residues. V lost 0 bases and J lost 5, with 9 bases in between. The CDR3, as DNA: TGTGCCAGCAGCTTGGACGGGTACCAAAACATTCAGTACTTC. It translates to CASSLDGYQNIQYF.